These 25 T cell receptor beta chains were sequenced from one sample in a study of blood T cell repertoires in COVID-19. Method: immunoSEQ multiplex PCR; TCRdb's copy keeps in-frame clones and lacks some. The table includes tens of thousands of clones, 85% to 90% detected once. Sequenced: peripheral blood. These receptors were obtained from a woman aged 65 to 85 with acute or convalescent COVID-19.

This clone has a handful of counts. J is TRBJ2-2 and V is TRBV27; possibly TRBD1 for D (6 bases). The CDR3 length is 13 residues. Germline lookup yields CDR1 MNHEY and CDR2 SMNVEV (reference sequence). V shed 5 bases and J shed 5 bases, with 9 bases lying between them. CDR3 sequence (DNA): TGTGCCAGCAGTGACACAGGGACCGGGGAGCTGTTTTTT. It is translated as CASSDTGTGELFF.

The CDR3 region is CASSQVSGGLFVNEKLFF. Written as DNA, the CDR3 is TGCGCCAGCAGCCAAGTATCAGGGGGCCTATTTGTTAATGAAAAACTGTTTTTT. J is TRBJ1-4 and V is TRBV4-1, with 8 bases aligning to TRBD1. The CDR3 length is 18 residues. The J segment lost 4 bases and the V segment lost 1 base, leaving 11 bases of the junction unmatched. Germline V gives CDR1 MGHRA, CDR2 YSYEKL.

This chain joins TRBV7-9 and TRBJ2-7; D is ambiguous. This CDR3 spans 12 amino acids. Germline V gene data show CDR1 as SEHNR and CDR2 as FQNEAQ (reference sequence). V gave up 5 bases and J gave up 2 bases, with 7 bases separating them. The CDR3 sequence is CASSTITYEQYF. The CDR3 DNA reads TGTGCCAGCAGCACAATAACCTACGAGCAGTACTTC.

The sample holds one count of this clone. The CDR3, as DNA: TGTGCCAGCAGCTTCTTTTCCGGGACAGGGGTGTCACCCCTCCACTTT. Amino acid sequence: CASSFFSGTGVSPLHF. The V gene is TRBV5-4, the J gene TRBJ1-6; 10 bases are a match to TRBD1. The V and J ends lost 2 bases and 10 bases, in that order; junction bases with no gene match: 9. CDR1 is SGHNT, CDR2 YYREEE, per germline (reference sequence). The CDR3 spans 16 residues.

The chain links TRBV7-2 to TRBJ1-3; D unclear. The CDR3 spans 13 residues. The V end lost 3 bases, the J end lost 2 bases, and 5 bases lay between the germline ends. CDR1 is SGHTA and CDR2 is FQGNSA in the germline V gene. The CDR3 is CASSFIPGNTIYF. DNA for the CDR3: TGTGCCAGCAGCTTTATCCCTGGAAACACCATATATTTT.

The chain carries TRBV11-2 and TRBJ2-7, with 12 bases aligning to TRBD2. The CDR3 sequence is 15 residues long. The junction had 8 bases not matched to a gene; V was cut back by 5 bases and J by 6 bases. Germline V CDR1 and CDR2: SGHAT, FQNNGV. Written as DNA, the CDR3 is TGTGCCAGCAGCAAGACTAGCGGGGGTTCCCCCGAGCAGTACTTC. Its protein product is CASSKTSGGSPEQYF.

The CDR3 DNA sequence: TGTGCCAGCAGCTCGGGGGACAGAGCCTATTCACCCCTCCACTTT. Translating gives CASSSGDRAYSPLHF. This chain joins TRBV5-4 and TRBJ1-6; 7 bases line up with TRBD1. The trim removed 3 bases at V and 8 bases at J, leaving 8 bases unmatched. CDR1 and CDR2 from the germline V gene are SGHNT and YYREEE (reference sequence). The CDR3 loop spans 15 amino acids.

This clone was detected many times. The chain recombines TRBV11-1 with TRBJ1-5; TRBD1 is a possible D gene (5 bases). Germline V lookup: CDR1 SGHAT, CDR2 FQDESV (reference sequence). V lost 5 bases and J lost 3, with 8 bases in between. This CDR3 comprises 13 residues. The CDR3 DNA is TGTGCCAGCAGCCAAGGACACAATCAGCCCCAGCATTTT. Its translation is CASSQGHNQPQHF.

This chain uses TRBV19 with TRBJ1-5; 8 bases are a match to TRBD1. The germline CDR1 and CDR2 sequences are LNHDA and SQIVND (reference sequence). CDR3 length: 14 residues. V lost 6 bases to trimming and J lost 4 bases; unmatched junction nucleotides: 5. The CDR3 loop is CASSGQGWNQPQHF. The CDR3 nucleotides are TGTGCCAGTAGCGGACAGGGTTGGAATCAGCCCCAGCATTTT.

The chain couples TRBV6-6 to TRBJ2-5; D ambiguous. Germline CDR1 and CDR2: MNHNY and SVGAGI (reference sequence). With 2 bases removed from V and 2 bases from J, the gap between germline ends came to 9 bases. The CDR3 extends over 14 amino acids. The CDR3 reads CASSYDLEQETQYF. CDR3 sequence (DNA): TGTGCCAGCAGTTACGATCTAGAACAAGAGACCCAGTACTTC.

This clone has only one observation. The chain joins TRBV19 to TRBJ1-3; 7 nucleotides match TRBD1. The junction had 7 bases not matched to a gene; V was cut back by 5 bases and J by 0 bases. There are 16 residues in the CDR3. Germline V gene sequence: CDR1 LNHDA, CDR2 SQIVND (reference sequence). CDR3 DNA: TGTGCCAGTAGTGCAGGGGGAGCGCTCTCTGGAAACACCATATATTTT. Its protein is CASSAGGALSGNTIYF.

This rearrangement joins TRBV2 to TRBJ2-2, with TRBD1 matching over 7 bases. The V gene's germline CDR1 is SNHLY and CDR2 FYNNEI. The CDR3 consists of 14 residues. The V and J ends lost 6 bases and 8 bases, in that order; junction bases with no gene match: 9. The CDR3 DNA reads TGTGCCAGCAGAGATAACAGGGGAATAGGGGAGCTGTTTTTT. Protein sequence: CASRDNRGIGELFF.

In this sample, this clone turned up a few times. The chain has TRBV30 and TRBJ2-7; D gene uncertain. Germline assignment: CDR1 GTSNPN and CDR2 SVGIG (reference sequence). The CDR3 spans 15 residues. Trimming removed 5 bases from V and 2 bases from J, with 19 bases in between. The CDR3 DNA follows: TGTGCCTGGGCCCCCCGTTCGAGACTGACCTACGAGCAGTACTTC. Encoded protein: CAWAPRSRLTYEQYF.

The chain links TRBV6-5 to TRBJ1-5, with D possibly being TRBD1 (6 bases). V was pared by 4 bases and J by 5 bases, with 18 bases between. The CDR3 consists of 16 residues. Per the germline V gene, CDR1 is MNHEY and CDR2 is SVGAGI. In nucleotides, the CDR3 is TGTGCCAGCAGTTCCCAGGGGCAGGGTGCCGATCAGCCCCAGCATTTT. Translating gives CASSSQGQGADQPQHF.

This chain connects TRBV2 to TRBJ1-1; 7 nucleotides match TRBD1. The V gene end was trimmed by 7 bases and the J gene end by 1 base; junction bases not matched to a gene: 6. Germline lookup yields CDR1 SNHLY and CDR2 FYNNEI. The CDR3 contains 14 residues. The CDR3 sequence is CASTQTGRNTEAFF. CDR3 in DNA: TGTGCCAGCACACAGACAGGGAGGAACACTGAAGCTTTCTTT.

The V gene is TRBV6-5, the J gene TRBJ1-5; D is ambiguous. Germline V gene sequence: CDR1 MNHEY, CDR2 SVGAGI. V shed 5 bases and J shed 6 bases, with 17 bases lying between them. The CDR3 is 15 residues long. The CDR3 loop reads CASSQAKPGGQPQHF. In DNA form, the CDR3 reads TGTGCCAGCAGTCAGGCAAAGCCCGGTGGTCAGCCCCAGCATTTT.

CDR3 amino acids: CASHTSYTDTQYF. The CDR3 DNA reads as TGTGCCAGCCATACTAGCTACACAGATACGCAGTATTTT. V is TRBV5-4 and J is TRBJ2-3, with TRBD2 as a possible D gene (6 bases). Germline V gene lookup returns CDR1 SGHNT and CDR2 YYREEE (reference sequence). The length of the CDR3 is 13 residues. V was trimmed by 7 bases and J by 2 bases, leaving 11 bases between them.

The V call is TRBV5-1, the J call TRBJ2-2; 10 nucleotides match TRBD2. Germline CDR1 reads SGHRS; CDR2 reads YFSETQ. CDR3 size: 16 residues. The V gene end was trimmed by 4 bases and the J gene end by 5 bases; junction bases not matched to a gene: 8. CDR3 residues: CASSPASGSITGELFF. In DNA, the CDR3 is TGCGCCAGCAGCCCCGCTAGCGGGAGTATAACCGGGGAGCTGTTTTTT.

The CDR3 here is CASRLGAGGFTGELFF. The CDR3 DNA follows: TGCGCCAGCCGCCTCGGCGCGGGGGGGTTTACCGGGGAGCTGTTTTTT. This chain uses TRBV5-1 with TRBJ2-2, with 9 bases that match TRBD2. The germline V gene has CDR1 SGHRS and CDR2 YFSETQ. J gave up 5 bases and V 7 bases, and 12 bases lay outside the gene matches. The CDR3 is 16 amino acids.

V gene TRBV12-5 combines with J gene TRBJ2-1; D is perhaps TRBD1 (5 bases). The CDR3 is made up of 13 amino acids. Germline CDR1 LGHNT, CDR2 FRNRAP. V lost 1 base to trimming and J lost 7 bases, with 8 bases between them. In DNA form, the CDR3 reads TGTGCTAGTGGTTTGGCAGGGATAAATGAGCAGTTCTTC. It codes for CASGLAGINEQFF.

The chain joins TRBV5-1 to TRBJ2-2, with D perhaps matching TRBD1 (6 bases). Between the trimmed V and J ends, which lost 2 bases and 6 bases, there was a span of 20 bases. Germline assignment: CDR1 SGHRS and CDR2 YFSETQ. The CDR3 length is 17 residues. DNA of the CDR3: TGCGCCAGCAGCTTCGCCTGGACAGTCAACGATCCCGGGGAGCTGTTTTTT. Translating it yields CASSFAWTVNDPGELFF. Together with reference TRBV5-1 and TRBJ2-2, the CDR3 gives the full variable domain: KAGVTQTPRYLIKTRGQQVTLSCSPISGHRSVSWYQQTPGQGLQFLFEYFSETQRNKGNFPGRFSGRQFSNSRSEMNVSTLELGDSALYLCASSFAWTVNDPGELFFGEGSRLTVL.

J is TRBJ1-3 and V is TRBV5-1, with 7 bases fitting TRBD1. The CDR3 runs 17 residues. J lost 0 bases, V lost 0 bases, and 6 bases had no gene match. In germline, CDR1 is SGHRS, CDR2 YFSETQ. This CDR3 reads CASSLGTGVRSGNTIYF. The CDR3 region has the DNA TGCGCCAGCAGCTTGGGAACAGGGGTTCGCTCTGGAAACACCATATATTTT.

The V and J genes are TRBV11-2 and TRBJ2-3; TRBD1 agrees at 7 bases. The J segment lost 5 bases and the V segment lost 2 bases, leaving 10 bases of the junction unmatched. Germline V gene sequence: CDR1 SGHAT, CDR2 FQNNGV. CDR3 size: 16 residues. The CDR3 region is CASSLLSGTVIDTQYF. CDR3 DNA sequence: TGTGCCAGCAGCTTACTGTCGGGGACAGTTATAGATACGCAGTATTTT.

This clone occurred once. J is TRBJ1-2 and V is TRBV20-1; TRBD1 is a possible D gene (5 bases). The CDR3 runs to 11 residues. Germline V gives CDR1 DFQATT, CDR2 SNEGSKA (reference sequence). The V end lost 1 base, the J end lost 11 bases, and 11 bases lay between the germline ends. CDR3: CSARGLGGYTF. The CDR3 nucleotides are TGCAGTGCTAGAGGTTTGGGGGGGTACACCTTC.

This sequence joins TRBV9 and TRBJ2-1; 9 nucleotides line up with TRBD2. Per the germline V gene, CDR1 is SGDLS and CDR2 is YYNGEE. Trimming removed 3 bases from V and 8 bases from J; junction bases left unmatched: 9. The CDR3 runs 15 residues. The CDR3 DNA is TGTGCCAGCAGCGCGAGGGCGGGAGGGCGCGATGAGCAGTTCTTC. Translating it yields CASSARAGGRDEQFF.